The present T cell receptor beta chain was sequenced within a study of breast tumors, draining lymph nodes, adjacent tissues. General study findings and limits: Tumor repertoires ranked between lymph nodes and nontumor tissue in diversity, with V and J gene preferences. The lymph node origin of tumor T cells was framed as consistent with a hypothesis, not demonstrated. Data fit most tumor T cells coming from lymph node, expanding in tumor.

Details on this clonotype: No antigen is known for it.

A single record per CDR3 protein comes from TCRdb applying MiXCR to the multiplex PCR reads. The sample carries about 14,000 distinct CDR3 sequences, 50% to 70% recorded once. CDR1 is DFQATT and CDR2 is SNEGSKA in the germline V gene (reference sequence). The CDR3 runs to 12 residues. Trimming cost V 3 bases and J 5 bases, with 8 bases left between them. The J gene is TRBJ2-1, the V gene TRBV20-1; D is unclear. What was sequenced was tumor-adjacent breast tissue. This TCR derives from a female donor with breast cancer. Some clones in this sample may be carry-over from other donors' samples. The CDR3 nucleotides read TGCAGTGCTAGGATAGAGAACAATGAGCAGTTCTTC. Protein: CSARIENNEQFF.